A selection of T cell receptor beta chains follows, all from one sample in a study of vaccination and CD4 T cells after COVID-19. For these receptors, no antigen is known. In TCRdb, the PCR reads were re-called with MiXCR into one record per CDR3 protein. The repertoire holds 7,000 or so distinct CDR3 sequences, with around 30% as singletons. The sequenced material came from CD4+ T cells from blood, cultured in vitro. These receptors were obtained from a human donor in good health. Each CDR3 is given with its conserved first and last residue. Fields, in order: V gene, CDR3 protein.

V gene: TRBV20-1; CDR3 protein: CSGLLTGIKAFF
V gene: TRBV20-1; CDR3 protein: CSARVASRGTDTQYF
V gene: TRBV5-1; CDR3 protein: CASSLAGGATTEAFF
V gene: TRBV27; CDR3 protein: CASTPGTGGGQPQHF
V gene: TRBV7-2; CDR3 protein: CASSSGTSGGTDTQYF
V gene: TRBV6-1; CDR3 protein: CASSLGGGNTIYF
V gene: TRBV4-1; CDR3 protein: CASSSGTGSEAFF
V gene: TRBV6-5; CDR3 protein: CASSSGGGTNYGYTF
V gene: TRBV10-3; CDR3 protein: CAVQRTSTDTQYF
V gene: TRBV10-3; CDR3 protein: CAISDLVVGGSYEQYF
V gene: TRBV11-1; CDR3 protein: CASAGQGLWEGTEAFF
V gene: TRBV18; CDR3 protein: CASSPYRTTHTEAFF
V gene: TRBV6-1; CDR3 protein: CASRKQGAAPGNTIYF
V gene: TRBV29-1; CDR3 protein: CSVEGQGSGKTQYF
V gene: TRBV6-2/TRBV6-3; CDR3 protein: CASSYMDRPQHF
V gene: TRBV19; CDR3 protein: CASHGGVNTEAFF
V gene: TRBV24-1; CDR3 protein: CATSDGTGRAFF
V gene: TRBV5-1; CDR3 protein: CASSLDRGWGNSPLHF
V gene: TRBV20-1; CDR3 protein: CSARDRGVAGGYTGELFF
V gene: TRBV19; CDR3 protein: CASSIRDSNQPQHF
V gene: TRBV7-8; CDR3 protein: CASSLGWDYEQYF
V gene: TRBV6-4; CDR3 protein: CASSEAGGTDTQYF